The clone carrying this T cell receptor (beta chain) appeared many times. As yet, its antigen is unknown. These data are taken from a study of identical twins. Study-level points and caveats: Models, which agreed with sharing between unrelated individuals, nonetheless underestimated the out-of-frame TCR alpha sharing seen in monozygotic twins.

Using its own MiXCR run on the 5' RACE reads, TCRdb lists one record per CDR3 protein. Of around 280,000 distinct CDR3 sequences listed, approximately 8.5% were seen once; the top ten hold less than 2.5%. CDR3 length: 13 residues. Germline CDR1 KGHSH, CDR2 LQKENI. Trimming cost V 4 bases and J 6 bases, with 10 bases left between them. The same specimen was also included in a second study, on yellow fever vaccine responses in identical twins.

The clonotype originates from a woman between 18 and 30 years old in good health. V is TRBV18 and J is TRBJ2-1; no clear D gene. The sequenced sample was memory (CD45RO+) T cells sorted from blood. Here the CDR3 DNA reads TGTGCCAGCTCACGCGCAGTGGCCAATGAGCAGTTCTTC. Its translation is CASSRAVANEQFF.